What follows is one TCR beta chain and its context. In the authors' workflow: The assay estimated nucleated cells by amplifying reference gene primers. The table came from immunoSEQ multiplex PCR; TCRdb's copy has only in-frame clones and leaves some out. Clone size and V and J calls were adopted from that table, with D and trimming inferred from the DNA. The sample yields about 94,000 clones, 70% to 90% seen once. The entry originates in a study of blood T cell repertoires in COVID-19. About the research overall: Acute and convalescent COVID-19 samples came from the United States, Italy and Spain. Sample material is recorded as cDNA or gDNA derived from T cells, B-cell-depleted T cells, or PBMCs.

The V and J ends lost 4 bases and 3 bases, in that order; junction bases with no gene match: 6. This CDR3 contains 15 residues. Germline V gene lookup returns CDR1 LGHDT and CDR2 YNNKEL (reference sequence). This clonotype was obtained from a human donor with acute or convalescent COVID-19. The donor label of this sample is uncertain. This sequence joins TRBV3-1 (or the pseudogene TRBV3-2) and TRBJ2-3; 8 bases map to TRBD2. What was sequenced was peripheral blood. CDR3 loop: CASSPRRGVTDTQYF. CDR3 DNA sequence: TGTGCCAGCAGCCCCAGGCGGGGGGTAACAGATACGCAGTATTTT.